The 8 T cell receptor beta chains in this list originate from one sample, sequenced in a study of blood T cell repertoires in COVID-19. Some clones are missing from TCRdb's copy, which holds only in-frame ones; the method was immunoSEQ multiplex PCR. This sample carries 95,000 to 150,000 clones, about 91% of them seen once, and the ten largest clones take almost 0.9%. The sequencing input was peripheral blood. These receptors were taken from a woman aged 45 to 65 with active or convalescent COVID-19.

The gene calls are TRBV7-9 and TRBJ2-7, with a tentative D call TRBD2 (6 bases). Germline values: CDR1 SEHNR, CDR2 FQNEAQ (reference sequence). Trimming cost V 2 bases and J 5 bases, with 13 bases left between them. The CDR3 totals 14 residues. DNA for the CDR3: TGTGCCAGCAGCTTACTCGGGAGAGGAAACGAGCAGTACTTC. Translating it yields CASSLLGRGNEQYF. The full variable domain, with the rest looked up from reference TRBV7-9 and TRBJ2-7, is DTGVSQNPRHKITKRGQNVTFRCDPISEHNRLYWYRQTLGQGPEFLTYFQNEAQLEKSRLLSDRFSAERPKGSFSTLEIQRTEQGDSAMYLCASSLLGRGNEQYFGPGTRLTVT.

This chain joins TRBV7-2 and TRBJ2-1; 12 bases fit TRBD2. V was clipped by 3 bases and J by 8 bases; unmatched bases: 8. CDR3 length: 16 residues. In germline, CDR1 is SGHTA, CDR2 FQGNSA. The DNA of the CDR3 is TGTGCCAGCAGCTTGTCGACTAGCGGGAGTATGGATGAGCAGTTCTTC. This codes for CASSLSTSGSMDEQFF.

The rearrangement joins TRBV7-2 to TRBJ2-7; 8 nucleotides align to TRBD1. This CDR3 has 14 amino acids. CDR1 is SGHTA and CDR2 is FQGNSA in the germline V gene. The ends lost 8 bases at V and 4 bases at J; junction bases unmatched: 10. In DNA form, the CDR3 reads TGTGCCAGCCACGACAGGGGCGGGCTTTACGAGCAGTACTTC. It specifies CASHDRGGLYEQYF.

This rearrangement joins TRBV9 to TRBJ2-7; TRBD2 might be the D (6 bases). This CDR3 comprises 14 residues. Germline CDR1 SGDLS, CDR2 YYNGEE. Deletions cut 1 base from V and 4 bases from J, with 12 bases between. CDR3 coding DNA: TGTGCCAGCAGCGTAATGAAGGAGGGATACGAGCAGTACTTC. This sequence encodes CASSVMKEGYEQYF.

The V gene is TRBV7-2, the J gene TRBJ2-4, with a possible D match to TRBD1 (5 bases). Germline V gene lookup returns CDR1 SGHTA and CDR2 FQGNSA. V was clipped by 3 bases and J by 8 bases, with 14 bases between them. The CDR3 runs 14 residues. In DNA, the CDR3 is TGTGCCAGCAGCTTTTCCGGCAGGGATGACATTCAGTACTTC. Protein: CASSFSGRDDIQYF.

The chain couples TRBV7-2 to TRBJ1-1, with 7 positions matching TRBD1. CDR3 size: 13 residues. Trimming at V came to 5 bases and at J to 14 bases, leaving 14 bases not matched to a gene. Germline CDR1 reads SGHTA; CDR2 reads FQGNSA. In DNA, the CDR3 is TGTGCCAGCAGCCCTACAGGGGCCACGGTTGGGTTCTTT. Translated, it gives CASSPTGATVGFF.

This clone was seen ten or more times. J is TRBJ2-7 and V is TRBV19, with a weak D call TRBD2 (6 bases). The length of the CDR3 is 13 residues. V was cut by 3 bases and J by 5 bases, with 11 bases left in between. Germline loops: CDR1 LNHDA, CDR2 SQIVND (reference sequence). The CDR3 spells CASSMTRKDEQYF. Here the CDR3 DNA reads TGTGCCAGTAGTATGACTAGAAAAGACGAGCAGTACTTC.

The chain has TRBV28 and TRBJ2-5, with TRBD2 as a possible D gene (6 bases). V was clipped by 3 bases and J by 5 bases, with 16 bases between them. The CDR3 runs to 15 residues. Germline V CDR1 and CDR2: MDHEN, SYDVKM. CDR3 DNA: TGTGCCAGCAGTTTCGTCTCGGGAGTGTGGGAGACCCAGTACTTC. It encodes CASSFVSGVWETQYF.